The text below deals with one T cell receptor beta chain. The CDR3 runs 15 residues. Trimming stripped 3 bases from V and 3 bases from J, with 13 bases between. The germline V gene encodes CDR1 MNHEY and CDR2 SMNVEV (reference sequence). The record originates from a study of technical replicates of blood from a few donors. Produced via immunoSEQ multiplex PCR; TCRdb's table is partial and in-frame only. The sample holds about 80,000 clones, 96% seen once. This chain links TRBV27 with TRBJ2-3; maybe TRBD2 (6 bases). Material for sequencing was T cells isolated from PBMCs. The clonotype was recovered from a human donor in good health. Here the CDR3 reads CASSFRRGRTDTQYF. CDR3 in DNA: TGTGCCAGCAGTTTCAGGCGAGGGAGGACAGATACGCAGTATTTT.